The entry below gives a single TCR beta chain sequence along with its context. These data come from a study of cytomegalovirus exposure and HLA in healthy donors. Study-wide context: A later analysis reported the same platform for the roughly 110 validation repertoires and the approximately 670 first-cohort repertoires.

V was trimmed by 7 bases and J by 2 bases, leaving 10 bases between them. The CDR3 totals 13 residues. Germline CDR1 and CDR2: LNHDA and SQIVND (reference sequence). Using immunoSEQ multiplex PCR, the repertoire was profiled, and TCRdb retains in-frame clones only, with some absent. The sample carries roughly 90,000 clones, less than 85% recorded once. The gene calls are TRBV19 and TRBJ2-3; no firm D call. The receptor's source is a man between 18 and 35 years old in good health and CMV-seropositive. The sample consisted of PBMCs. The DNA for the CDR3 is TGTGCCAGTAACGCGGAAGACACAGATACGCAGTATTTT. Encoded protein: CASNAEDTDTQYF.